This T cell receptor beta chain comes out of a study of blood T cell repertoires in COVID-19. Study-level background: PBMCs, B-cell-depleted T cells, or T cells were the source of the cDNA or gDNA that made up the material.

V lost 5 bases and J lost 2, with 12 bases in between. The CDR3 loop spans 14 amino acids. In germline, CDR1 is MNHEY, CDR2 SVGAGI. Produced via immunoSEQ multiplex PCR; TCRdb's table is partial and in-frame only. The sample includes around 280,000 clones, approximately 83% of them seen just once. The chain uses TRBV6-5 and TRBJ1-2; D is perhaps TRBD1 (6 bases). Material: peripheral blood. The TCR sequence derives from a young woman who had recovered from COVID-19. The CDR3: CASSIRDTNYGYTF. The CDR3 bases are TGTGCCAGCAGTATCCGGGACACGAACTATGGCTACACCTTC.